One sample yielded the 27 T cell receptor beta chains listed below, sequenced in a study of blood T cell repertoires in COVID-19. Profiled with immunoSEQ multiplex PCR; TCRdb holds only in-frame clones, not every one. Of 90,000 to 140,000 clones listed, more than 80% are singletons. Sequences were obtained from peripheral blood. Receptors were obtained from an older woman with acute or convalescent COVID-19.

The chain combines TRBV5-8 with TRBJ2-1, with 7 bases lining up with TRBD2. The CDR3 has 14 residues. After removal of 4 bases from V and 8 bases from J, the junction contained 9 bases not matched to a gene. Germline V gene data show CDR1 as SGHTS and CDR2 as YDEGEE. CDR3 loop: CASSRGVMRDEQFF. CDR3 DNA sequence: TGTGCCAGCAGCCGGGGGGTTATGCGCGATGAGCAGTTCTTC. The variable domain in full, with the rest retrieved from reference TRBV5-8 and TRBJ2-1, is EAGVTQSPTHLIKTRGQQATLRCSPISGHTSVYWYQQALGLGLQFLLWYDEGEERNRGNFPPRFSGRQFPNYSSELNVNALELEDSALYLCASSRGVMRDEQFFGPGTRLTVL.

The sample holds a few counts of this clone. V usage is TRBV3-1 (or the pseudogene TRBV3-2) and J usage is TRBJ1-5; TRBD1 matches 11 bases. The ends lost 4 bases at V and 3 bases at J; junction bases unmatched: 5. From germline, CDR1 is LGHDT and CDR2 YNNKEL (reference sequence). The CDR3 totals 16 residues. The chain's CDR3 is CASSPGTGGNNQPQHF. In DNA, the CDR3 is TGTGCCAGCAGCCCAGGGACAGGGGGAAACAATCAGCCCCAGCATTTT.

J is TRBJ1-2 and V is TRBV5-1; 7 bases are shared with TRBD1. Germline V gene lookup returns CDR1 SGHRS and CDR2 YFSETQ. The V and J ends lost 0 bases and 1 base, in that order; junction bases with no gene match: 6. The CDR3 extends over 16 amino acids. The CDR3 is CASSLEGRGINYGYTF. The CDR3, as DNA: TGCGCCAGCAGCTTGGAGGGCAGGGGGATTAACTATGGCTACACCTTC.

The V and J genes are TRBV28 and TRBJ2-7; possible D gene TRBD1, 6 bases. The CDR3 sequence is 15 residues long. Germline CDR1 reads MDHEN; CDR2 reads SYDVKM. Deletions cut 1 base from V and 9 bases from J, with 19 bases between. The CDR3 region has the DNA TGTGCCAGCAGTTTATTGGGGACATCGGATCAGACGCAGTACTTC. It is translated as CASSLLGTSDQTQYF.

This clone was recorded once. CDR3 amino acids: CASSPQAMNTEAFF. For the CDR3, the DNA is TGTGCCAGCAGCCCCCAGGCAATGAACACTGAAGCTTTCTTT. The rearrangement joins TRBV6-4 to TRBJ1-1; no reliable D call. V was pared by 6 bases and J by 0 bases, with 11 bases between. This CDR3 region has 14 residues. The V gene's germline CDR1 is MRHNA and CDR2 SNTAGT.

The chain links TRBV11-2 to TRBJ2-7; D not resolved. V lost 5 bases and J lost 2, with 13 bases in between. The CDR3 runs to 14 residues. The germline gives CDR1 SGHAT, CDR2 FQNNGV. The CDR3: CASSPRLPTYEQYF. DNA of the CDR3: TGTGCCAGCAGCCCCCGACTCCCTACCTACGAGCAGTACTTC. Full variable domain (rest looked up from reference TRBV11-2 and TRBJ2-7): EAGVAQSPRYKIIEKRQSVAFWCNPISGHATLYWYQQILGQGPKLLIQFQNNGVVDDSQLPKDRFSAERLKGVDSTLKIQPAKLEDSAVYLCASSPRLPTYEQYFGPGTRLTVT.

The genes are TRBV10-3 and TRBJ2-3; D is perhaps TRBD2 (6 bases). This CDR3 comprises 14 residues. The V gene's germline CDR1 is ENHRY and CDR2 SYGVKD. Trimming took 4 bases from V and 2 from J, leaving 10 bases between them. CDR3 coding DNA: TGTGCCATCAGTGCTGGGAGGCACACAGATACGCAGTATTTT. Translation gives CAISAGRHTDTQYF.

The DNA of the CDR3 is TGTGCCAGCAGCCAAGGCTTCGGACAGGGGTATCCCTCTGGAAACACCATATATTTT. It yields the protein CASSQGFGQGYPSGNTIYF. V is TRBV3-1 (or the pseudogene TRBV3-2) and J is TRBJ1-3; 9 nucleotides agree with TRBD1. Germline CDR1 reads LGHDT; CDR2 reads YNNKEL (reference sequence). The V gene end was trimmed by 1 base and the J gene end by 0 bases; junction bases not matched to a gene: 10. The CDR3 is made up of 19 amino acids.

The V call is TRBV6-5, the J call TRBJ1-2; no firm D call. This CDR3 contains 16 residues. CDR1 and CDR2 from the germline V gene are MNHEY and SVGAGI. The V gene lost 0 bases and the J gene lost 0 bases, with 11 bases spanning the gap. This CDR3 reads CASSYSLATSNYGYTF. The CDR3 region has the DNA TGTGCCAGCAGTTACTCGCTCGCTACTTCTAACTATGGCTACACCTTC.

The V call is TRBV6-1, the J call TRBJ1-4; maybe TRBD1 (5 bases). CDR3 length: 12 amino acids. Trimming pared 0 bases from V and 9 bases from J, leaving 5 bases between. Germline V CDR1 and CDR2: MNHNS, SASEGT. CDR3 in amino acids: CASSEAGQKLFF. The DNA for the CDR3 is TGTGCCAGCAGTGAAGCGGGGCAAAAACTGTTTTTT.

The chain has TRBV27 and TRBJ1-2; D may be TRBD1 (5 bases). With 8 bases removed from V and 3 bases from J, the gap between germline ends came to 16 bases. CDR1 is MNHEY and CDR2 is SMNVEV in the germline V gene (reference sequence). CDR3 length equals 14 residues. CDR3 DNA sequence: TGTGCCAGCGGACAACGGGCACAACACTATGGCTACACCTTC. Translating it yields CASGQRAQHYGYTF.

The V and J genes are TRBV6-5 and TRBJ2-3; 13 positions agree with TRBD2. The CDR3 is 14 amino acids. V shed 7 bases and J 10 bases; nucleotides not matched to a gene: 8. Germline CDR1 is MNHEY and CDR2 is SVGAGI. The CDR3 DNA is TGTGCCAGCAACGCCCGGACTAGCGGGAGTTCGCAGTATTTT. Amino acids: CASNARTSGSSQYF.

The CDR3 reads CASSFTGGSYNEQFF. The CDR3, as DNA: TGTGCCAGCAGCTTCACGGGGGGATCCTACAATGAGCAGTTCTTC. The V call is TRBV7-9, the J call TRBJ2-1, with TRBD2 identical over 7 bases. Losses at the gene ends were 3 bases for V and 1 base for J; bases not matched to a gene: 3. Per the germline V gene, CDR1 is SEHNR and CDR2 is FQNEAQ (reference sequence). The CDR3 is 15 residues long.

The chain joins TRBV5-6 to TRBJ2-7, with D possibly TRBD1 on 6 matching bases. V was clipped by 2 bases and J by 2 bases, with 17 bases between them. Per germline, CDR1 SGHDT and CDR2 YYEEEE. The CDR3 has 16 amino acids. The CDR3 region has the DNA TGTGCCAGCAGCTTTATGGGGGCTAGTAGGACCTACGAGCAGTACTTC. It is translated as CASSFMGASRTYEQYF. Together with reference TRBV5-6 and TRBJ2-7, the CDR3 gives the full variable domain: DAGVTQSPTHLIKTRGQQVTLRCSPKSGHDTVSWYQQALGQGPQFIFQYYEEEERQRGNFPDRFSGHQFPNYSSELNVNALLLGDSALYLCASSFMGASRTYEQYFGPGTRLTVT.

V usage is TRBV9 and J usage is TRBJ2-1; the match to TRBD2 covers 10 bases. Germline-derived CDR1 and CDR2 are SGDLS and YYNGEE. The CDR3 length is 14 residues. J lost 4 bases, V lost 2 bases, and 0 bases had no gene match. In DNA, the CDR3 is TGTGCCAGCAGCGTTAGCGGGAGGTACAATGAGCAGTTCTTC. It specifies CASSVSGRYNEQFF. Full variable domain (missing parts from reference TRBV9 and TRBJ2-1): DSGVTQTPKHLITATGQRVTLRCSPRSGDLSVYWYQQSLDQGLQFLIQYYNGEERAKGNILERFSAQQFPDLHSELNLSSLELGDSALYFCASSVSGRYNEQFFGPGTRLTVL.

Concerning this clone: Other nucleotide sequences in the sample specify the same CDR3. The genes are TRBV7-9 and TRBJ2-7, with a weak D call TRBD1 (6 bases). V was pared by 5 bases and J by 3 bases, with 11 bases between. CDR3 length: 13 amino acids. Per germline, CDR1 SEHNR and CDR2 FQNEAQ (reference sequence). Here the CDR3 reads CASSQGSSYEQYF. The CDR3 DNA follows: TGTGCCAGCAGCCAGGGGAGTAGCTACGAGCAGTACTTC.

This clone came up once. V usage is TRBV7-8 and J usage is TRBJ1-5; no firm D call. The CDR3 has 15 amino acids. V lost 1 base, J lost 0 bases, and 7 bases lay in between. Germline V CDR1 and CDR2: SGHVS, FQNEAQ. CDR3 sequence reads: CASSLDSLSNQPQHF. CDR3 nucleotide sequence: TGTGCCAGCAGCTTAGACAGTCTTAGCAATCAGCCCCAGCATTTT. The full variable domain, with the rest looked up from reference TRBV7-8 and TRBJ1-5, is GAGVSQSPRYKVAKRGQDVALRCDPISGHVSLFWYQQALGQGPEFLTYFQNEAQLDKSGLPSDRFFAERPEGSVSTLKIQRTQQEDSAVYLCASSLDSLSNQPQHFGDGTRLSIL.

V gene TRBV7-9 combines with J gene TRBJ2-2, with 7 bases matching TRBD1. CDR3 length: 18 amino acids. V lost 5 bases, J lost 8 bases, and 20 bases stayed unmatched. Germline loops: CDR1 SEHNR, CDR2 FQNEAQ (reference sequence). The CDR3 DNA follows: TGTGCCAGCAGCATAGGGACGGTCCAACAGGGGTTTGGAGGGGAGCTGTTTTTT. It is translated as CASSIGTVQQGFGGELFF.

This chain uses TRBV7-7 with TRBJ2-2, with 8 bases matching TRBD2. The CDR3 is 16 amino acids. Germline values: CDR1 SSHAT, CDR2 FNYEAQ (reference sequence). Losses at the gene ends were 2 bases for V and 5 bases for J; bases not matched to a gene: 7. CDR3 in DNA: TGTGCCAGCAGCTTAAATGTCGGGGGGGTGACCGGGGAGCTGTTTTTT. Translation: CASSLNVGGVTGELFF.

The sample holds a few counts of this clone. The V call is TRBV25-1, the J call TRBJ1-6; no clear D gene. V was clipped by 3 bases and J by 3 bases, with 12 bases between them. CDR3 length equals 16 residues. Germline V gene data show CDR1 as MGHDK and CDR2 as SYGVNS. The CDR3 DNA sequence: TGTGCCAGCAGTGACAGTCAGAAAAACTATAATTCACCCCTCCACTTT. This gives the protein CASSDSQKNYNSPLHF.

As concerns this clone: Additional DNA sequences in this sample encode the identical CDR3. The rearrangement links TRBV28 to TRBJ1-5; D gene ambiguous. CDR1 and CDR2 (germline): MDHEN, SYDVKM. The CDR3 has 13 amino acids. V dropped 3 bases and J dropped 1 base, with 4 bases sitting between them. CDR3 sequence: CASSFGSNQPQHF. The CDR3 bases are TGTGCCAGCAGTTTTGGCAGCAATCAGCCCCAGCATTTT.

The V call is TRBV28, the J call TRBJ2-4; a possible D gene is TRBD1 (5 bases). CDR3 length: 13 amino acids. Germline CDR1 reads MDHEN; CDR2 reads SYDVKM. V dropped 6 bases and J dropped 4 bases, with 10 bases sitting between them. This chain's CDR3 is CASRGRGKNIQYF. The CDR3 DNA is TGTGCCAGCAGGGGGCGCGGAAAAAACATTCAGTACTTC.

This chain uses TRBV6-2 or TRBV6-3 with TRBJ2-1; 8 positions agree with TRBD2. J was trimmed by 7 bases and V by 5 bases; bases with no gene match: 13. The V gene's germline CDR1 is MNHEY and CDR2 SVGEGT. The CDR3 is made up of 16 amino acids. The CDR3 loop is CASSTELAVARNEQFF. The CDR3 DNA reads as TGTGCCAGCAGTACCGAACTAGCGGTGGCAAGGAATGAGCAGTTCTTC.

The V and J genes are TRBV3-1 (or the pseudogene TRBV3-2) and TRBJ1-6; TRBD1 aligns across 7 bases. Germline loops: CDR1 LGHDT, CDR2 YNNKEL (reference sequence). The CDR3 consists of 16 residues. The J segment lost 4 bases and the V segment lost 6 bases, leaving 9 bases of the junction unmatched. The CDR3 protein is CASSLKGAPYNSPLHF. As DNA, the CDR3 is TGTGCCAGCAGTCTTAAGGGGGCACCATATAATTCACCCCTCCACTTT.

This clone occurred a few times. J is TRBJ1-1 and V is TRBV12-3 or TRBV12-4; weak D call: TRBD1 (5 bases). With 6 bases removed from V and 10 bases from J, the gap between germline ends came to 18 bases. The length of the CDR3 is 13 residues. CDR3 residues: CASSPWGPTGAFF. As DNA, the CDR3 is TGTGCCAGCAGCCCCTGGGGCCCCACCGGAGCTTTCTTT.

The chain uses TRBV19 and TRBJ2-2; maybe TRBD1 (7 bases). Trimming pared 7 bases from V and 5 bases from J, leaving 17 bases between. In germline, CDR1 is LNHDA, CDR2 SQIVND (reference sequence). The CDR3 spans 15 residues. The CDR3 spells CASTLGQGGTGELFF. The CDR3, as DNA: TGTGCCAGTACCCTGGGGCAGGGGGGAACCGGGGAGCTGTTTTTT.

The chain carries TRBV27 and TRBJ2-3; 7 bases are shared with TRBD1. The CDR3 contains 15 residues. Germline CDR1 reads MNHEY; CDR2 reads SMNVEV (reference sequence). Trimming at V came to 3 bases and at J to 3 bases, leaving 6 bases not matched to a gene. In DNA, the CDR3 is TGTGCCAGCAGTTTTTCTACACAGGGGACAGATACGCAGTATTTT. This gives the protein CASSFSTQGTDTQYF.